This entry lists 14 T cell receptor beta chains sequenced from one sample in a study of human T cells and chemical hapten exposure. TCRdb called the RACE reads again in MiXCR, with one record for every CDR3 protein. The table records approximately 97,000 distinct CDR3 sequences, roughly 27% of them present only once. Time point defined: patch test 3, about 24 weeks after DPC sensitization. The treatment denotes: therapeutic diphenylcyclopropenone sensitization with weekly scalp DPC. The material was whole blood, obtained in connection with sensitization to the hapten diphenylcyclopropenone (DPC). The origin of the receptors is a middle-aged man with alopecia areata. Some clones in this sample may be carry-over from other donors' samples.

This clonotype was seen a handful of times. The chain uses TRBV25-1 and TRBJ1-3; TRBD1 matches at 9 bases. The CDR3 contains 16 residues. Per the germline V gene, CDR1 is MGHDK and CDR2 is SYGVNS. Trimming took 3 bases from V and 4 from J; bases not matched to a gene: 7. In DNA form, the CDR3 reads TGTGCCAGCAGTGACCCGGGACAGGGCACAGGAAACACCATATATTTT. Translated: CASSDPGQGTGNTIYF.

The chain couples TRBV28 to TRBJ2-7; TRBD1 is a possible D gene (5 bases). The CDR3 consists of 13 residues. CDR1 is MDHEN, CDR2 SYDVKM, per germline. The V gene lost 6 bases and the J gene lost 2 bases, with 11 bases spanning the gap. CDR3 DNA: TGTGCCAGCAGCGACAGCCCTACCTACGAGCAGTACTTC. Its protein product is CASSDSPTYEQYF.

The chain joins TRBV7-3 to TRBJ2-3; D call uncertain. The CDR3 loop spans 14 amino acids. Germline V CDR1 and CDR2: SGHTA, FQGTGA. V was cut by 5 bases and J by 2 bases, with 11 bases left in between. The DNA of the CDR3 is TGTGCCAGCAGCCCAGGACCGAACACAGATACGCAGTATTTT. Protein: CASSPGPNTDTQYF.

The sample holds a few counts of this clonotype. The J gene is TRBJ2-1, the V gene TRBV7-8, with 12 bases aligning to TRBD2. This CDR3 has 16 amino acids. Germline CDR1 and CDR2: SGHVS and FQNEAQ. After removal of 3 bases from V and 6 bases from J, the junction contained 6 bases not matched to a gene. This CDR3 reads CASSLDLAGGSNEQFF. The CDR3 DNA sequence: TGTGCCAGCAGCTTGGACCTAGCGGGAGGGAGCAATGAGCAGTTCTTC.

This clonotype was recorded a few times. The V and J genes are TRBV11-2 and TRBJ2-3, with 7 bases matching TRBD1. CDR1 is SGHAT, CDR2 FQNNGV, per germline. The ends lost 5 bases at V and 0 bases at J; junction bases unmatched: 5. The CDR3 has 15 residues. The CDR3 loop is CASSGTGASTDTQYF. CDR3 in DNA: TGTGCCAGCAGCGGAACAGGGGCCAGCACAGATACGCAGTATTTT. Full variable domain (remainder filled in from reference TRBV11-2 and TRBJ2-3): EAGVAQSPRYKIIEKRQSVAFWCNPISGHATLYWYQQILGQGPKLLIQFQNNGVVDDSQLPKDRFSAERLKGVDSTLKIQPAKLEDSAVYLCASSGTGASTDTQYFGPGTRLTVL.

The chain couples TRBV7-8 to TRBJ2-7; D gene unclear. V lost 5 bases to trimming and J lost 3 bases, with 11 bases between them. The germline CDR1 and CDR2 sequences are SGHVS and FQNEAQ. CDR3 length: 13 amino acids. As DNA, the CDR3 is TGTGCCAGCAGCCCAAATACATACTACGAGCAGTACTTC. Translation gives CASSPNTYYEQYF.

CDR3: CSAYTPGGSTNEKLFF. CDR3 in DNA: TGCAGTGCTTATACCCCGGGGGGCTCGACTAATGAAAAACTGTTTTTT. The gene calls are TRBV20-1 and TRBJ1-4, with a weak D call TRBD1 (6 bases). Trimming shortened V by 5 bases and J by 2 bases, and 18 bases separated the two germline ends. The germline V gene encodes CDR1 DFQATT and CDR2 SNEGSKA (reference sequence). The CDR3 totals 16 residues.

The rearrangement links TRBV5-6 to TRBJ2-2; D is uncertain. The CDR3 length is 12 residues. V dropped 4 bases and J dropped 9 bases, with 10 bases sitting between them. Germline loops: CDR1 SGHDT, CDR2 YYEEEE. The chain's CDR3 is CASSGRARELFF. The CDR3 nucleotides are TGTGCCAGCAGCGGACGAGCGAGGGAGCTGTTTTTT.

The chain has TRBV6-6 and TRBJ1-1; D unclear. The ends were cut back, 7 bases at V and 4 bases at J, with 13 bases in the middle. CDR1 is MNHNY, CDR2 SVGAGI, per germline (reference sequence). The CDR3 is 13 residues long. The CDR3, as DNA: TGTGCCAGCAAAGAAAGATCGGGCACTGAAGCTTTCTTT. Protein product: CASKERSGTEAFF.

This clonotype is labeled as medium-sized. The rearrangement links TRBV20-1 to TRBJ2-3; 7 positions agree with TRBD2. In germline, CDR1 is DFQATT, CDR2 SNEGSKA (reference sequence). V gave up 1 base and J gave up 1 base; unmatched junction bases: 2. The CDR3 runs to 14 residues. The CDR3 DNA follows: TGCAGTGCTAGAGGTACTAGCGGCACAGATACGCAGTATTTT. The encoded protein is CSARGTSGTDTQYF.

This chain links TRBV7-9 with TRBJ2-3; possibly TRBD2 for D (6 bases). V was clipped by 5 bases and J by 3 bases, with 15 bases between them. The germline V gene encodes CDR1 SEHNR and CDR2 FQNEAQ (reference sequence). There are 15 residues in the CDR3. CDR3 amino acids: CASSARTSLTDTQYF. For the CDR3, the DNA is TGTGCCAGCAGCGCACGAACTAGCTTGACAGATACGCAGTATTTT.

This clonotype has at least ten counts. The gene calls are TRBV29-1 and TRBJ1-1; the D gene is possibly TRBD1 (6 bases). With 3 bases removed from V and 8 bases from J, the gap between germline ends came to 13 bases. The germline gives CDR1 SQVTM, CDR2 ANQGSEA. The CDR3 is 12 residues long. CDR3 coding DNA: TGCAGCGTTGATCGGGGGCCGGGGGAAGCTTTCTTT. It specifies CSVDRGPGEAFF.

J is TRBJ2-4 and V is TRBV21-1; whether TRBD1, the table's D call, matches the DNA was not checked. TRBV21-1 is termed a pseudogene. The CDR3 is 16 amino acids. The CDR3 nucleotides are TGTGCCAGCTCCAAACAGGACAGGGGGACCAAAAACATTCAGTACTTC. Translation: CASSKQDRGTKNIQYF.

The chain carries TRBV18 and TRBJ1-5; unclear D gene. V was cut by 3 bases and J by 11 bases, with 14 bases left in between. The length of the CDR3 is 13 residues. Germline CDR1 reads KGHSH; CDR2 reads LQKENI. For the CDR3, the DNA is TGTGCCAGCTCACCCCTGCCGAAGGTGTCCCAGCATTTT. Translation gives CASSPLPKVSQHF.